A selection of T cell receptor beta chains follows, all from one sample in a study of blood T cell repertoires in COVID-19. The assay was immunoSEQ multiplex PCR, and TCRdb's table has in-frame clones only and misses some. The top ten hold 3.5% to 5.5% of the sample, which has more than 110,000 clones, about 86% seen once. Sequenced material: peripheral blood. The receptor source for this set is a woman between 35 and 50 years old with acute or convalescent COVID-19. Each CDR3 is given with its conserved first and last residue. Fields, in order: J gene, V gene, clone size, D gene, CDR3 DNA, CDR3 protein. A D gene is named only where the DNA matches it firmly. The size of a clone is reported for some rows only, either as once, few or many, or as a class for expanded clones.

J gene: TRBJ1-4; V gene: TRBV6-1; clone size: -; D gene: TRBD1; CDR3 DNA: TGTGCCAGCAGTGAATTGAGGGGGCTGGAAAAACTGTTTTTT; CDR3 protein: CASSELRGLEKLFF
J gene: TRBJ1-2; V gene: TRBV5-4; clone size: -; D gene: -; CDR3 DNA: TGTGCCTCAGGGGACCTCCCCTATGGCTACACCTTC; CDR3 protein: CASGDLPYGYTF
J gene: TRBJ1-1; V gene: TRBV9; clone size: once; D gene: -; CDR3 DNA: TGTGCCAGCAGCGTAGCGGAGGGGGGGCCCACTGAAGCTTTCTTT; CDR3 protein: CASSVAEGGPTEAFF
J gene: TRBJ1-5; V gene: TRBV19; clone size: -; D gene: TRBD1; CDR3 DNA: TGTGCCAGCCATCAGGGGGCCAGCAATCAGCCCCAGCATTTT; CDR3 protein: CASHQGASNQPQHF
J gene: TRBJ1-2; V gene: TRBV25-1; clone size: -; D gene: -; CDR3 DNA: TGTGCCAGCAGTGAATGGGGAGGAGTTGGTTCTAACTATGGCTACACCTTC; CDR3 protein: CASSEWGGVGSNYGYTF
J gene: TRBJ1-5; V gene: TRBV19; clone size: -; D gene: -; CDR3 DNA: TGTGCCAGTAGTATAGGACAGGTCATGGGACAGCCCCAGCATTTT; CDR3 protein: CASSIGQVMGQPQHF
J gene: TRBJ2-7; V gene: TRBV14; clone size: -; D gene: TRBD2; CDR3 DNA: TGTGCCAGCAGCCAAGAGGGATTAGCGGGGTTCTCCTACGAGCAGTACTTC; CDR3 protein: CASSQEGLAGFSYEQYF
J gene: TRBJ1-2; V gene: TRBV6-5; clone size: few; D gene: TRBD1; CDR3 DNA: TGTGCCAGCAGTTACGACAGGGTTAACTATGGCTACACCTTC; CDR3 protein: CASSYDRVNYGYTF
J gene: TRBJ2-7; V gene: TRBV7-2; clone size: -; D gene: -; CDR3 DNA: TGTGCCAGCAGCTCACAGAGCTCCTACGAGCAGTACTTC; CDR3 protein: CASSSQSSYEQYF
J gene: TRBJ2-1; V gene: TRBV3-1/TRBV3-2; clone size: once; D gene: TRBD2; CDR3 DNA: TGTGCCAGCAACTTAGGACTAGCGGGAGGTAATGAGCAGTTCTTC; CDR3 protein: CASNLGLAGGNEQFF
J gene: TRBJ2-1; V gene: TRBV28; clone size: -; D gene: TRBD2; CDR3 DNA: TGTGCCAGCAGTTTATGGTCACTAGCGGGGGGATACAATGAGCAGTTCTTC; CDR3 protein: CASSLWSLAGGYNEQFF
J gene: TRBJ2-7; V gene: TRBV7-2; clone size: -; D gene: TRBD2; CDR3 DNA: TGTGCCAGCAGCCTAAGCTCCAGCGGGGGGCGGGGCTACGAGCAGTACTTC; CDR3 protein: CASSLSSSGGRGYEQYF
J gene: TRBJ1-2; V gene: TRBV7-2; clone size: -; D gene: -; CDR3 DNA: TGTGCCAGCAGCTACGACACATCTCCTCGGAATGGCTACACCTTC; CDR3 protein: CASSYDTSPRNGYTF
J gene: TRBJ1-2; V gene: TRBV5-1; clone size: -; D gene: TRBD1; CDR3 DNA: TGCGCCAGCAGCCTCGGGACAGTCACCCATGGCTACACCTTC; CDR3 protein: CASSLGTVTHGYTF
J gene: TRBJ1-1; V gene: TRBV27; clone size: -; D gene: -; CDR3 DNA: TGTGCCAGCAGCCTGACAGGCGACACTGAAGCTTTCTTT; CDR3 protein: CASSLTGDTEAFF
J gene: TRBJ1-1; V gene: TRBV10-3; clone size: few; D gene: -; CDR3 DNA: TGTGCCATCAGTGACCCAAGGTCAGGGAAGGCTGAAGCTTTCTTT; CDR3 protein: CAISDPRSGKAEAFF
J gene: TRBJ1-3; V gene: TRBV3-1/TRBV3-2; clone size: -; D gene: TRBD1; CDR3 DNA: TGTGCCAGCAGCCATTGGACAGGGCAATCTGGAAACACCATATATTTT; CDR3 protein: CASSHWTGQSGNTIYF
J gene: TRBJ1-2; V gene: TRBV10-3; clone size: -; D gene: TRBD1; CDR3 DNA: TGTGCCATCAGGATGACAGGGGGCGCAAACTATGGCTACACCTTC; CDR3 protein: CAIRMTGGANYGYTF
J gene: TRBJ2-7; V gene: TRBV18; clone size: -; D gene: TRBD2; CDR3 DNA: TGTGCCAGCTCACTCCGGGACTACAGCTACGAGCAGTACTTC; CDR3 protein: CASSLRDYSYEQYF
J gene: TRBJ2-3; V gene: TRBV3-1/TRBV3-2; clone size: -; D gene: TRBD2; CDR3 DNA: TGTGCCAGCAGCCAAGACGGGGGGGCCCTCAGCACAGATACGCAGTATTTT; CDR3 protein: CASSQDGGALSTDTQYF
J gene: TRBJ1-1; V gene: TRBV2; clone size: -; D gene: TRBD1; CDR3 DNA: TGTGCCAGCACTTTCAGGGGGCTGAACACTGAAGCTTTCTTT; CDR3 protein: CASTFRGLNTEAFF
J gene: TRBJ1-5; V gene: TRBV5-8; clone size: many; D gene: -; CDR3 DNA: TGTGCCAGCAGCTTGGTTCTCGGTCCCCAGCCCCAGCATTTT; CDR3 protein: CASSLVLGPQPQHF